This T cell receptor beta chain was recorded in a study of siplizumab effects on memory and regulatory T cells. Study observations and caveats: A mean of roughly 70% of mappable alloreactive CD4+ clones were Treg-derived with siplizumab, compared with roughly 25% in controls. Unstimulated subsets were the mapping target of only a minor fraction of alloreactive clones.

Remarks on this clone: No antigen is known for it.

CDR3 size: 15 residues. V lost 5 bases to trimming and J lost 1 base, with 9 bases between them. CDR1 LNHDA and CDR2 SQIVND come from the germline V gene (reference sequence). Data came from immunoSEQ multiplex PCR; TCRdb stores just in-frame clones and leaves some out. The repertoire holds around 110,000 clones, with about 95% as singletons. Sequenced input: non-Treg CD4+ T cells sorted from blood. The chain is built from TRBV19 and TRBJ2-6; D is uncertain. The receptor comes from a human donor in good health. CDR3 bases: TGTGCCAGTAGTCCCATAGGGTCTGGGGCCAACGTCCTGACTTTC. Translation: CASSPIGSGANVLTF. The whole variable domain, filled in from reference TRBV19 and TRBJ2-6, reads DGGITQSPKYLFRKEGQNVTLSCEQNLNHDAMYWYRQDPGQGLRLIYYSQIVNDFQKGDIAEGYSVSREKKESFPLTVTSAQKNPTAFYLCASSPIGSGANVLTFGAGSRLTVL.